The clone carrying this T cell receptor beta chain was found once. The target antigen is unknown. Time point meaning: blood at routine non-recurrence follow-up after resection. Sequencing covered unsorted whole RNA taken from tumor, nontumor lung or frozen PBMC. This record comes from a study of spatial heterogeneity in lung cancer. The library protocol tagged each TCR cDNA with a unique molecular identifier. TCRdb reanalysed the 5' RACE reads using MiXCR and keeps one entry per CDR3 protein. The table lists nearly 95,000 distinct CDR3 sequences, 19% of them singletons. Looked up from germline, CDR1 is ENHRY and CDR2 is SYGVKD. J gave up 7 bases and V 2 bases, and 6 bases lay outside the gene matches. This CDR3 is 16 amino acids long. General study results and limits: Follow-up blood showed ubiquitous expanded tumor TCRs less than blood at resection did.

The receptor was derived from a male donor with early-stage non-small cell lung cancer. This specimen consisted of PBMCs, obtained at follow-up. The chain combines TRBV10-3 with TRBJ2-2; the match to TRBD2 covers 11 bases. DNA of the CDR3: TGTGCCATCAGTGAGGCACTAGCGGGAGAGATCGGGGAGCTGTTTTTT. This sequence encodes CAISEALAGEIGELFF.